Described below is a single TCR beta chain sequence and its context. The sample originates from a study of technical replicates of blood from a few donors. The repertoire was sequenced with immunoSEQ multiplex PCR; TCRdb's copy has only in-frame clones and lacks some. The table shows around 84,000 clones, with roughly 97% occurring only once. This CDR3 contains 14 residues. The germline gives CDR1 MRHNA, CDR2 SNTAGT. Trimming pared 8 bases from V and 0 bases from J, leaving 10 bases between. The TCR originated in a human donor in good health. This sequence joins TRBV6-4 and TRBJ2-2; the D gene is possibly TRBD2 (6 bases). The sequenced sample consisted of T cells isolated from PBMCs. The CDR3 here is CASRGIANTGELFF. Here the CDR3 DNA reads TGTGCCAGCCGGGGGATCGCGAACACCGGGGAGCTGTTTTTT.